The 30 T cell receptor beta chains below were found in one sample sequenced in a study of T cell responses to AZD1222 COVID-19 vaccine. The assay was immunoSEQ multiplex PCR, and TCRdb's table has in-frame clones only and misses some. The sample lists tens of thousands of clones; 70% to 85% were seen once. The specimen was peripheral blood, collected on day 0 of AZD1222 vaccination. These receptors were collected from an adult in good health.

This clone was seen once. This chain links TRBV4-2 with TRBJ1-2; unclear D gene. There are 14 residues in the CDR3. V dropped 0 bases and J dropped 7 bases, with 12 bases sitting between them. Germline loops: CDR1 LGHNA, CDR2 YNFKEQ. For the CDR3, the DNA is TGTGCCAGCAGCCAAGAGAGCGACCGGGGTGGCTACACCTTC. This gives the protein CASSQESDRGGYTF.

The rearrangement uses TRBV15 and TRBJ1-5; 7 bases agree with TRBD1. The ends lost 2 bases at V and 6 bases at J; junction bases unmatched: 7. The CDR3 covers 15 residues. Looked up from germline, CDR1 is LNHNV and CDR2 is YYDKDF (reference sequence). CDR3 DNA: TGTGCCACCAGCAGAAGACAGGGATCGAGTCAGCCCCAGCATTTT. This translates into CATSRRQGSSQPQHF.

The CDR3 DNA reads as TGTGCCAGCAGCCCACAGGGGGGGAACACCGGGGAGCTGTTTTTT. Encoded protein: CASSPQGGNTGELFF. The chain combines TRBV2 with TRBJ2-2, with 8 bases that match TRBD1. Germline values: CDR1 SNHLY, CDR2 FYNNEI. The J segment lost 1 base and the V segment lost 6 bases, leaving 4 bases of the junction unmatched. The CDR3 length is 15 residues.

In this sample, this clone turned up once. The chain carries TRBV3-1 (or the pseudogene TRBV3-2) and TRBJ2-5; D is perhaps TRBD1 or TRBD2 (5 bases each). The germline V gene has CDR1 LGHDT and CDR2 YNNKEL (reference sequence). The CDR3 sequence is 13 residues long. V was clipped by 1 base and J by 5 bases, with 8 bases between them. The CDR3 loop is CASSQGGAETQYF. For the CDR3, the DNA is TGTGCCAGCAGCCAAGGAGGGGCTGAGACCCAGTACTTC.

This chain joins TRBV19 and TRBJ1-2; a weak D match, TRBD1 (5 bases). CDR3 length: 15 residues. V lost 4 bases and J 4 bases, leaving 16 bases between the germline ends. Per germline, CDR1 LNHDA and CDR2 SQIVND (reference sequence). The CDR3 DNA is TGTGCCAGTAGTACCGGCGGGGGGTTGATCTATGGCTACACCTTC. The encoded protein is CASSTGGGLIYGYTF.

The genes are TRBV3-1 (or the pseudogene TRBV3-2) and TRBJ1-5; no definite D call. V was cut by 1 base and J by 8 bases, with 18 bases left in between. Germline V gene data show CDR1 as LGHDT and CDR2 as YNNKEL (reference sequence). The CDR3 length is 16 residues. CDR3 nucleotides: TGTGCCAGCAGCCAAGGATTGAAACGGGTTAGGGAGCCCCAGCATTTT. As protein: CASSQGLKRVREPQHF.

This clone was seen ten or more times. CDR3 residues: CASSLGETGENQPQHF. The CDR3 nucleotides read TGTGCCAGCAGCTTAGGAGAGACAGGGGAAAATCAGCCCCAGCATTTT. The chain couples TRBV7-9 to TRBJ1-5, with 8 bases matching TRBD1. The CDR3 consists of 16 residues. Per germline, CDR1 SEHNR and CDR2 FQNEAQ (reference sequence). With V trimmed by 1 base and J by 4 bases, 6 bases remained unmatched.

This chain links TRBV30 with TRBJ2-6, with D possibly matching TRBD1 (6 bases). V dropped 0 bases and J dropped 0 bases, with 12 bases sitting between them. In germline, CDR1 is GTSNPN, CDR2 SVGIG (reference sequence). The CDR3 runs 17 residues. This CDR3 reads CAWSVAGAGSGANVLTF. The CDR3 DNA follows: TGTGCCTGGAGTGTGGCAGGGGCCGGCTCTGGGGCCAACGTCCTGACTTTC.

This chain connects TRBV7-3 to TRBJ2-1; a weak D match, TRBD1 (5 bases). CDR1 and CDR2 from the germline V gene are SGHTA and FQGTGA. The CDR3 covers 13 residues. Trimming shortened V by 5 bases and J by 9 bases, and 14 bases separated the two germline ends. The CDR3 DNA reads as TGTGCCAGCAGCGCGAAGGGGCCCAGTGAGCAGTTCTTC. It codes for CASSAKGPSEQFF.

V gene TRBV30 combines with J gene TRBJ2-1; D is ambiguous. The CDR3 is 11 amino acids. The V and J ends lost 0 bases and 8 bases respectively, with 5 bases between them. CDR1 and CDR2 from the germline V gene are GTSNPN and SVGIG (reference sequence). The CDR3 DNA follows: TGTGCCTGGAGTGTAAGGTATGAGCAGTTCTTC. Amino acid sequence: CAWSVRYEQFF.

CDR3 in amino acids: CASSLAGPESFF. Here the CDR3 DNA reads TGTGCCAGCAGCTTGGCCGGACCTGAATCCTTCTTC. This chain uses TRBV5-6 with TRBJ2-1; D is unclear. The CDR3 spans 12 residues. V lost 0 bases to trimming and J lost 16 bases, with 14 bases between them. Germline V lookup: CDR1 SGHDT, CDR2 YYEEEE.

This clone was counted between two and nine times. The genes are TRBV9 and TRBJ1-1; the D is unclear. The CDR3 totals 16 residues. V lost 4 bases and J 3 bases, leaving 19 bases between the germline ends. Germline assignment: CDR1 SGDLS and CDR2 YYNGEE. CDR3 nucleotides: TGTGCCAGCAGCCCCGCAGGTAGAAAATGGGACACTGAAGCTTTCTTT. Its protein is CASSPAGRKWDTEAFF.

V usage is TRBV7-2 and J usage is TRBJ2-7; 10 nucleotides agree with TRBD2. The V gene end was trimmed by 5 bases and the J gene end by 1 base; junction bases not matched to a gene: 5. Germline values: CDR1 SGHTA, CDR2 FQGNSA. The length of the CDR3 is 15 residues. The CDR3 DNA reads TGTGCCAGCAGCCCCGGGACTAGCGTATCCTACGAGCAGTACTTC. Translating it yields CASSPGTSVSYEQYF.

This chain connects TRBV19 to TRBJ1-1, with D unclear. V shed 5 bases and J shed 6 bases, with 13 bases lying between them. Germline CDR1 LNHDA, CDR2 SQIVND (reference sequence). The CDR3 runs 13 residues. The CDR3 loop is CASSVTFSSEAFF. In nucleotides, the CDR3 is TGTGCCAGTAGTGTGACATTTTCTTCTGAAGCTTTCTTT.

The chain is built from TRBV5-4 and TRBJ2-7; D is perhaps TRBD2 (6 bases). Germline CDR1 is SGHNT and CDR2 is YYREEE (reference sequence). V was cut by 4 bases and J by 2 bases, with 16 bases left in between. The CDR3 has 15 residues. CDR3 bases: TGTGCCAGCAGCCCGCAGCGGGTACCACCCTACGAGCAGTACTTC. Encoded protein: CASSPQRVPPYEQYF.

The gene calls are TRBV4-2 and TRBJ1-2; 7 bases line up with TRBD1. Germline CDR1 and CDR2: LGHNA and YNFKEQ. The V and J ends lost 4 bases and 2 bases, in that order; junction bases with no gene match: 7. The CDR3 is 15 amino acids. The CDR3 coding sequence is TGTGCCAGCAGCCTCCAGGGGGACATCAACTATGGCTACACCTTC. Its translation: CASSLQGDINYGYTF.

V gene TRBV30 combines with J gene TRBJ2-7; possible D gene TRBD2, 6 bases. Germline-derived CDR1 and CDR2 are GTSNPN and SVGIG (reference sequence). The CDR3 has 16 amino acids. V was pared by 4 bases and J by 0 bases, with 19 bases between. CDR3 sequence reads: CAWMLWRGRGSYEQYF. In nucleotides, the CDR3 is TGTGCCTGGATGCTATGGAGGGGACGGGGCTCCTACGAGCAGTACTTC.

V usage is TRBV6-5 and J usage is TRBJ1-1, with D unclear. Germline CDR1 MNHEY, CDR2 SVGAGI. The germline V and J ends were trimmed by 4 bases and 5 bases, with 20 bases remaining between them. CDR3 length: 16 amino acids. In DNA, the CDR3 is TGTGCCAGCAGTTCTCCCGGGGAGGTTGTGATGACTGAAGCTTTCTTT. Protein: CASSSPGEVVMTEAFF.

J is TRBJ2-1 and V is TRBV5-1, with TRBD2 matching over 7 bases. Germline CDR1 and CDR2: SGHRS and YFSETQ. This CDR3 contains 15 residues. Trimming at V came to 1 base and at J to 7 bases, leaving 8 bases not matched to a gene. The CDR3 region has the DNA TGCGCCAGCAGCTTGATGACGGGAGGTGGGAATGAGCAGTTCTTC. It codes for CASSLMTGGGNEQFF.

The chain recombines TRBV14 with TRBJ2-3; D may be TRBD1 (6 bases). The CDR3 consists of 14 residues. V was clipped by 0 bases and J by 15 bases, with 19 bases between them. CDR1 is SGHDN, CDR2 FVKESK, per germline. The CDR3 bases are TGTGCCAGCAGCCAAGATCTGGGGACAAGGAAGCAATATTTT. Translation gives CASSQDLGTRKQYF.

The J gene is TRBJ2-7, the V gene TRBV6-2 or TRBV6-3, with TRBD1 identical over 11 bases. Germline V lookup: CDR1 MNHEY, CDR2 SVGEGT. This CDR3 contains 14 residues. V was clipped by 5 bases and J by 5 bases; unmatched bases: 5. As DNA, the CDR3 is TGTGCCAGCAGTCTCCGGACAGGGGGCCACGAGCAGTACTTC. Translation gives CASSLRTGGHEQYF.

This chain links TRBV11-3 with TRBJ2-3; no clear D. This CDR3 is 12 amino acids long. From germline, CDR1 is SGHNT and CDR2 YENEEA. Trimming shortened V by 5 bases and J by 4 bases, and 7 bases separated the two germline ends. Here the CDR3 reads CASSATSDTQYF. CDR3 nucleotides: TGTGCCAGCAGCGCGACTTCAGATACGCAGTATTTT.

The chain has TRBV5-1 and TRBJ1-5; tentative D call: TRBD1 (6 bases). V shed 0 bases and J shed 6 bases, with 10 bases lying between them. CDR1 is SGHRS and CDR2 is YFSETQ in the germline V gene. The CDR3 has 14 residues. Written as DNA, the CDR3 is TGCGCCAGCAGCTTGGGGGGGGGCGGTCAGCCCCAGCATTTT. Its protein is CASSLGGGGQPQHF.

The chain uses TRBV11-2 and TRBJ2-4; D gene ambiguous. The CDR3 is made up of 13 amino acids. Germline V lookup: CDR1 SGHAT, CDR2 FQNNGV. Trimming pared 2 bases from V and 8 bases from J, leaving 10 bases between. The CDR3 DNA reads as TGTGCCAGCAGCTTACCGGGTACGGACATTCAGTACTTC. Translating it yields CASSLPGTDIQYF.

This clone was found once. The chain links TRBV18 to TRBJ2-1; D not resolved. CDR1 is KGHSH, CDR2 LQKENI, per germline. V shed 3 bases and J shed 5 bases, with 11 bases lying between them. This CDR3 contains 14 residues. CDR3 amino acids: CASSPWSQNNEQFF. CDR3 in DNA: TGTGCCAGCTCACCCTGGTCCCAAAACAATGAGCAGTTCTTC.

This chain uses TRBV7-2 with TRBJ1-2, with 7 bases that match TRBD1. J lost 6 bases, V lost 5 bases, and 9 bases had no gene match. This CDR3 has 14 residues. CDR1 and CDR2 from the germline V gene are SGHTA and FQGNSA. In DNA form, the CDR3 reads TGTGCCAGCAGCCCTCGAAAAGGGGGCGATGGCTACACCTTC. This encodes CASSPRKGGDGYTF.

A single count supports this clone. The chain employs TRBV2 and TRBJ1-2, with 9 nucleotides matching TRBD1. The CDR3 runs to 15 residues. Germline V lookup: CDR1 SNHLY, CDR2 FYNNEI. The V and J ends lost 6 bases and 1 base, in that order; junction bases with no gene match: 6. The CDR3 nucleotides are TGTGCCAGCAGAAAAACAGGGGGCGGTAACTATGGCTACACCTTC. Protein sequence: CASRKTGGGNYGYTF.

The CDR3 nucleotides are TGTGCCTGGAGTCTCGGACGGTCCTTCACTGAAGCTTTCTTT. Translating gives CAWSLGRSFTEAFF. This chain uses TRBV30 with TRBJ1-1, with D unresolved. This CDR3 has 14 residues. Per the germline V gene, CDR1 is GTSNPN and CDR2 is SVGIG (reference sequence). The V end was cut by 2 bases, the J end by 4 bases, with 14 bases between.

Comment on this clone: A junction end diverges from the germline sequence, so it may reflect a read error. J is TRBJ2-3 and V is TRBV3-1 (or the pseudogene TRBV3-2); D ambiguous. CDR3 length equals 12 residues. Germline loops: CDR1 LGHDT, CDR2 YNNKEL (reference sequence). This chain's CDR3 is CASRQDGDTQYF. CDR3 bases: TGTGCCAGCAGACAAGATGGAGATACGCAGTATTTT.

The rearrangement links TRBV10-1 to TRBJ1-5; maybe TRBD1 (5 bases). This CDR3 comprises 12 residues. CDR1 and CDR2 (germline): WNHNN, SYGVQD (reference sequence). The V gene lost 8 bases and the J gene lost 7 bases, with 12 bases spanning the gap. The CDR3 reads CASLRGGQPQHF. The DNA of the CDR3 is TGCGCCAGCCTTCGGGGGGGACAGCCCCAGCATTTT.